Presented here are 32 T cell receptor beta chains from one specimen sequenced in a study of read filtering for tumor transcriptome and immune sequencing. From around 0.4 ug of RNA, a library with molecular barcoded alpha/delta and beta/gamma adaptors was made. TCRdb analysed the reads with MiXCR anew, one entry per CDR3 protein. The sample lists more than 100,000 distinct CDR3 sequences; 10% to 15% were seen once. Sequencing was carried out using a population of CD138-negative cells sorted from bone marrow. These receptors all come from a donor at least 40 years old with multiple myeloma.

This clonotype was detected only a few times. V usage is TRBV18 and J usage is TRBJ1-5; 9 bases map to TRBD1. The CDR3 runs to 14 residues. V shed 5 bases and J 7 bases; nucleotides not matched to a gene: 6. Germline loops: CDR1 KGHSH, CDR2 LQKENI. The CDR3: CASSKQGAGQPQHF. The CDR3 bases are TGTGCCAGCTCAAAACAGGGGGCAGGGCAGCCCCAGCATTTT.

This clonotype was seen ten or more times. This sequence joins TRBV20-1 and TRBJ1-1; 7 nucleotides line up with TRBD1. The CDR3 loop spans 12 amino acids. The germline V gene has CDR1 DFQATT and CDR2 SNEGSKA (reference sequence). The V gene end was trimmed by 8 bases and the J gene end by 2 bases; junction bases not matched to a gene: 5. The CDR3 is CSSRDSNTEAFF. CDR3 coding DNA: TGCAGTTCCCGGGACAGCAACACTGAAGCTTTCTTT.

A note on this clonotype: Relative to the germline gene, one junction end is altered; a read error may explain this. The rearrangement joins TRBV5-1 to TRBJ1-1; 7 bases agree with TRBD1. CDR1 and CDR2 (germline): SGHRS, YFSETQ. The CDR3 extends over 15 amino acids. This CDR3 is CASSLETGRNTEALF. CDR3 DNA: TGCGCCAGCAGCTTGGAGACAGGGCGGAACACTGAAGCTCTCTTT.

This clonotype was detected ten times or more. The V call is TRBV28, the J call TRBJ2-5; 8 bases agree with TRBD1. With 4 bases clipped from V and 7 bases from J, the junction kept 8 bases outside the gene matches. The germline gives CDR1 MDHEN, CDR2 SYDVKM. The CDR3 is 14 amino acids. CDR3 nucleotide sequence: TGTGCCAGCAGTTCCGGACAGGGTCTGCGGACCCAGTACTTC. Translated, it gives CASSSGQGLRTQYF.

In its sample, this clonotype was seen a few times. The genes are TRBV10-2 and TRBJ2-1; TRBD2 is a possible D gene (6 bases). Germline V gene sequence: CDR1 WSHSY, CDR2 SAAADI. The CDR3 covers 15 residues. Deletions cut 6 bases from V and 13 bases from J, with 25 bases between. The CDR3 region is CASRDGTNRDLPQFF. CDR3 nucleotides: TGCGCCAGCAGGGATGGAACAAACCGGGACTTACCCCAGTTCTTC.

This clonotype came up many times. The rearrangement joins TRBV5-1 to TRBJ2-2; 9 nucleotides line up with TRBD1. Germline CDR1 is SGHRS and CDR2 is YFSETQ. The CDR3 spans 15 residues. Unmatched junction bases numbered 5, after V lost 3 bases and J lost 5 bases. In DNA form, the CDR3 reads TGCGCCAGCAGCTACAGGACAGGGGAAACCGGGGAGCTGTTTTTT. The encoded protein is CASSYRTGETGELFF.

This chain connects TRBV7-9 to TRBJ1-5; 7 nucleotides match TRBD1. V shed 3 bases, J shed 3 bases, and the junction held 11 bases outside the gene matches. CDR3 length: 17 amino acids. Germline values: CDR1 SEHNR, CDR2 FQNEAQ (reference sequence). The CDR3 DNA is TGTGCCAGCAGCTTGGACCCAGGGGGAGTTCTCAATCAGCCCCAGCATTTT. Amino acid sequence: CASSLDPGGVLNQPQHF.

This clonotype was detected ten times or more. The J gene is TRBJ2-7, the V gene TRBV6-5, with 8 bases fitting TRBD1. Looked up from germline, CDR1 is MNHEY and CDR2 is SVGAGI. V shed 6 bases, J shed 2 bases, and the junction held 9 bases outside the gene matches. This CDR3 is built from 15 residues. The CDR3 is CASSLQGAGTYEQYF. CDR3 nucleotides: TGTGCCAGCAGCCTTCAGGGGGCAGGAACCTACGAGCAGTACTTC.

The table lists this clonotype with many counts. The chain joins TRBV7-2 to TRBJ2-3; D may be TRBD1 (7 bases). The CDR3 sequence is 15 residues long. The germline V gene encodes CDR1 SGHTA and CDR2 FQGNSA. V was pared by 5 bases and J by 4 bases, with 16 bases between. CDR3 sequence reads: CASSRQGGSADTQYF. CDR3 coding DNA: TGTGCCAGCAGCCGCCAGGGGGGAAGCGCAGATACGCAGTATTTT.

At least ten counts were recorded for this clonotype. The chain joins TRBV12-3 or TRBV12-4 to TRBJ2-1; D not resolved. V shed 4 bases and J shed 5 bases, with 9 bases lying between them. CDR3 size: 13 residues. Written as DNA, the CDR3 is TGTGCCAGCAGTTCGTACCGAAACAATGAGCAGTTCTTC. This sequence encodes CASSSYRNNEQFF.

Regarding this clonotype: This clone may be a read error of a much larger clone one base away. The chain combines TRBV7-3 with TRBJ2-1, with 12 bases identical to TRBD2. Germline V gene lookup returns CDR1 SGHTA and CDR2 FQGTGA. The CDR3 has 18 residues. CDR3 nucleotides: TGTGCCAGCAGCGGTACTAGCGGGAGGACCTTATCCTACAATGCGCAGTTCTTC. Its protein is CASSGTSGRTLSYNAQFF.

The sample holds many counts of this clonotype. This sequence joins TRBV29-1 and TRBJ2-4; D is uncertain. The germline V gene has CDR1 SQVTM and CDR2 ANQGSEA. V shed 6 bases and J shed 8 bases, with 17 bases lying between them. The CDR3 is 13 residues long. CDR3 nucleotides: TGCAGCGTCGCGCCAACCGACGGGCACATTCAGTACTTC. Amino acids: CSVAPTDGHIQYF.

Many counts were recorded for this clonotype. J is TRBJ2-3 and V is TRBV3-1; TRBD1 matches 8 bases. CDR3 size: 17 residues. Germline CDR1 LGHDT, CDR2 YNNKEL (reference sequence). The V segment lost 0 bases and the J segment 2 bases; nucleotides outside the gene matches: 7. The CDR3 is CASSQDPGRGPTDTQYF. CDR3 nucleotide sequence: TGTGCCAGCAGCCAAGATCCCGGCAGGGGGCCCACAGATACGCAGTATTTT.

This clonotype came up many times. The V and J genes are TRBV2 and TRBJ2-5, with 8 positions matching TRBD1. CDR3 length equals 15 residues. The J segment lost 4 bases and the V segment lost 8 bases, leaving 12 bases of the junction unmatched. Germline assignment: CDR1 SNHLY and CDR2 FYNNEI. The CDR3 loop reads CASGGPQGAVETQYF. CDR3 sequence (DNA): TGTGCCAGCGGGGGACCGCAGGGGGCTGTAGAGACCCAGTACTTC.

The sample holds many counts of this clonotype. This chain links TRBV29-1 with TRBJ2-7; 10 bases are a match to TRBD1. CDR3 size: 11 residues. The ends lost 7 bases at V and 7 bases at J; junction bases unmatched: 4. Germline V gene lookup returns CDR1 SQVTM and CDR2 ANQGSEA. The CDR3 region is CSADRGHEQYF. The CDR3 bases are TGCAGCGCCGACAGGGGGCATGAGCAGTACTTC.

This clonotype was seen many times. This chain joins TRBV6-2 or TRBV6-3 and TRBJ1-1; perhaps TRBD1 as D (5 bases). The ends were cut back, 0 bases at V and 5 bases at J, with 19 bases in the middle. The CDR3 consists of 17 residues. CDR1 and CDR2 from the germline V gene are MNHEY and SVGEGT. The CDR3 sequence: CASSYSQRDRLETEAFF. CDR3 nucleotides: TGTGCCAGCAGTTACTCCCAGAGGGACCGACTGGAGACTGAAGCTTTCTTT.

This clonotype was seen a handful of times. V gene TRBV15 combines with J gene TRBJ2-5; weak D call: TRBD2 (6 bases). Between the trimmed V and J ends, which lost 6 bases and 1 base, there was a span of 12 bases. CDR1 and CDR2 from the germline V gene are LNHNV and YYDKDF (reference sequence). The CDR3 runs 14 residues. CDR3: CATRGAGSQETQYF. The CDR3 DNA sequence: TGTGCCACCAGAGGAGCCGGGAGCCAAGAGACCCAGTACTTC.

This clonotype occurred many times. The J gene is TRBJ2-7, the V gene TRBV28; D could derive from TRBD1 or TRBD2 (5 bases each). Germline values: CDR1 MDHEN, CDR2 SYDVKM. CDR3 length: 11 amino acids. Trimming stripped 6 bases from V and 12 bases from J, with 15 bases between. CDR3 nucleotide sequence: TGTGCCAGCAGGGGAACAGGACTTCGGTACTTC. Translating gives CASRGTGLRYF.

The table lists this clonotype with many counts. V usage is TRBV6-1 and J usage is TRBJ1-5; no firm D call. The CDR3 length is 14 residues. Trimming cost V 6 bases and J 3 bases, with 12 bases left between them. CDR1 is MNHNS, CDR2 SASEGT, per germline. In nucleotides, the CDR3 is TGTGCCAGCAGAGGGCAAATCTACAATCAGCCCCAGCATTTT. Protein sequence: CASRGQIYNQPQHF.

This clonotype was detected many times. As DNA, the CDR3 is TGTGCCAGCAGCTTCGGGACGCGGGGAACACGGAGAAATGAGCAGTTCTTC. This translates into CASSFGTRGTRRNEQFF. The rearrangement joins TRBV7-9 to TRBJ2-1; the D gene is possibly TRBD2 (6 bases). V lost 3 bases to trimming and J lost 7 bases, with 22 bases between them. The CDR3 runs to 17 residues. Per the germline V gene, CDR1 is SEHNR and CDR2 is FQNEAQ (reference sequence).

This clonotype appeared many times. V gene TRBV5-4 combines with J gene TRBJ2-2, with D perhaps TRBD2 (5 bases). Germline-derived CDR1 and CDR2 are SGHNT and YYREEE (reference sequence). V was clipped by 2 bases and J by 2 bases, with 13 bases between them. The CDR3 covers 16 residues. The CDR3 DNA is TGTGCCAGCAGCTTTCTCCAGACTATCAACACCGGGGAGCTGTTTTTT. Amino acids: CASSFLQTINTGELFF.

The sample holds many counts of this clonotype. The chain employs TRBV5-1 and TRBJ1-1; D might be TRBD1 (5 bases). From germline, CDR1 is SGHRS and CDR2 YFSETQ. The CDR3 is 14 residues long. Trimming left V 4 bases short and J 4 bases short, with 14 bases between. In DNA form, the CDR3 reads TGCGCCAGCAGCCTTCGACAGACGGCCACTGAAGCTTTCTTT. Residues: CASSLRQTATEAFF.

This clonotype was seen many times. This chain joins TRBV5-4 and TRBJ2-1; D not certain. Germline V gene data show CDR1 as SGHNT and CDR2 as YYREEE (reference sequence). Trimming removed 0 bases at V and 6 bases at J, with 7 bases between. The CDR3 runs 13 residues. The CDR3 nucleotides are TGTGCCAGCAGCTTGGACATTTCCAATGAGCAGTTCTTC. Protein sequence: CASSLDISNEQFF.

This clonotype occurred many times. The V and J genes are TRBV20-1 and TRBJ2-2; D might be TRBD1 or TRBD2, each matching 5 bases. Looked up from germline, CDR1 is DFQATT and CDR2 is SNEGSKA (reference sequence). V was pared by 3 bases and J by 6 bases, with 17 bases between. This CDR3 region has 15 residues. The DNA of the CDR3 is TGCAGTGCTAGCGGAGCCGGTACGGGGCCCGGGGAGCTGTTTTTT. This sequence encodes CSASGAGTGPGELFF.

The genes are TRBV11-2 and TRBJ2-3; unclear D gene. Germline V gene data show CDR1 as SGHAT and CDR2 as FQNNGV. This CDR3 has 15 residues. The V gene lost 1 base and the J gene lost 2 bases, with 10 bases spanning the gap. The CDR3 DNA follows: TGTGCCAGCAGCTTAGTTGCTCCTCCCACAGATACGCAGTATTTT. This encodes CASSLVAPPTDTQYF.

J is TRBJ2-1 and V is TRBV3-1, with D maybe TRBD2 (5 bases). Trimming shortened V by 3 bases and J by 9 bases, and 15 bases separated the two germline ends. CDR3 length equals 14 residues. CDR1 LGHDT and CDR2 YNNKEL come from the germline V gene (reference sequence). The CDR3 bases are TGTGCCAGCAGCCAGGGTAGCGTTGTCGGTGAGCAGTTCTTC. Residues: CASSQGSVVGEQFF.

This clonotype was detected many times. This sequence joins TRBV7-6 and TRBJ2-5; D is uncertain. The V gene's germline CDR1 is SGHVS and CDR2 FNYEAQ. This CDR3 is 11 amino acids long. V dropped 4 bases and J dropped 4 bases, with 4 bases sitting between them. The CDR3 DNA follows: TGTGCCAGCAGCTCCGGAGAGACCCAGTACTTC. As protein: CASSSGETQYF.

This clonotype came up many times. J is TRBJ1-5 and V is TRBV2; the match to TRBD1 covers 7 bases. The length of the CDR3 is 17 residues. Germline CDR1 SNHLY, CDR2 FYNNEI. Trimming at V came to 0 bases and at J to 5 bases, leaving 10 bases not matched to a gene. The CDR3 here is CASSEARNRGKDQPQHF. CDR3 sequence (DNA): TGTGCCAGCAGTGAAGCTCGGAACAGGGGAAAAGATCAGCCCCAGCATTTT.

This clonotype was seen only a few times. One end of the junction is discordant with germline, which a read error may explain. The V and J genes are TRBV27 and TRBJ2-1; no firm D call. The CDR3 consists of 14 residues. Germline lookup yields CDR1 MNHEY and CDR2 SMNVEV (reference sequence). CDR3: CASSMTGFYNERFF. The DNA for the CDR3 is TGTGCCAGCAGTATGACTGGTTTCTACAATGAGCGGTTCTTC.

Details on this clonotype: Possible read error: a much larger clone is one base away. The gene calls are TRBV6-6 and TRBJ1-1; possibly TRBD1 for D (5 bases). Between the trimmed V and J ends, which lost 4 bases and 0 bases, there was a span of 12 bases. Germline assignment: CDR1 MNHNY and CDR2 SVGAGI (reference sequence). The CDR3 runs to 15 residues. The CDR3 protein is CASSSYGGVNTEAFF. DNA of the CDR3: TGTGCCAGCAGTTCATACGGGGGAGTGAACACTGAAGCTTTCTTT.

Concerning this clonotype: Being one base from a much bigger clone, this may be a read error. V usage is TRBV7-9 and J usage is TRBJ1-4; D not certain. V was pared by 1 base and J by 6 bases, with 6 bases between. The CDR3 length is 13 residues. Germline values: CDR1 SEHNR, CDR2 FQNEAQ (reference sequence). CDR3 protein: CASSLGGDEKLFF. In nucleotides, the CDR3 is TGTGCCAGCAGCTTAGGGGGAGATGAAAAACTGTTTTTT. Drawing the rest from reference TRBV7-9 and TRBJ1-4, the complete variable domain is DTGVSQNPRHKITKRGQNVTFRCDPISEHNRLYWYRQTLGQGPEFLTYFQNEAQLEKSRLLSDRFSAERPKGSFSTLEIQRTEQGDSAMYLCASSLGGDEKLFFGSGTQLSVL.

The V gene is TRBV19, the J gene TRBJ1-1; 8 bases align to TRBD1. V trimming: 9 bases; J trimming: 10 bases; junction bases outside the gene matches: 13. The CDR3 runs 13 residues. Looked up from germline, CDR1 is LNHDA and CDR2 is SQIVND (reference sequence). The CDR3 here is CASALDRERGAFF. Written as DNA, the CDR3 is TGTGCCAGCGCCCTGGACAGGGAGCGTGGAGCTTTCTTT.